These 21 T cell receptor beta chains were all obtained from the same sample, sequenced in a study of OX40 agonist ivuxolimab in advanced cancers. Assay used: immunoSEQ multiplex PCR; TCRdb lists only in-frame clones, some missing. The table lists some 150,000 clones, about 93% of them singletons. This sample comprised CD4+ or CD8+ T cells sorted from blood, obtained in a trial of the OX40 agonist ivuxolimab. The receptors derive from an adult with an advanced solid tumor such as melanoma, head and neck, liver or kidney cancer.

The chain is built from TRBV5-1 and TRBJ1-5, with D possibly TRBD1 on 6 matching bases. There are 13 residues in the CDR3. The V and J ends lost 4 bases and 7 bases respectively, with 12 bases between them. Germline loops: CDR1 SGHRS, CDR2 YFSETQ. The CDR3 region is CASSLDSRQPQHF. The CDR3 bases are TGCGCCAGCAGCCTGGACAGCAGGCAGCCCCAGCATTTT.

The rearrangement uses TRBV19 and TRBJ1-2; TRBD1 matches 8 bases. Looked up from germline, CDR1 is LNHDA and CDR2 is SQIVND (reference sequence). The CDR3 has 13 residues. V lost 5 bases to trimming and J lost 6 bases; unmatched junction nucleotides: 5. This CDR3 reads CASSPQGVNGYTF. CDR3 nucleotides: TGTGCCAGTAGTCCACAGGGGGTGAATGGCTACACCTTC.

As regards this clone: Other DNA sequences in the same sample also yield this CDR3. This chain uses TRBV28 with TRBJ1-2; TRBD1 agrees at 9 bases. J gave up 4 bases and V 8 bases, and 8 bases lay outside the gene matches. CDR3 length: 14 residues. Germline values: CDR1 MDHEN, CDR2 SYDVKM. The CDR3 coding sequence is TGTGCCAGCCTAATTACAGGGGGCGTCTATGGCTACACCTTC. Protein sequence: CASLITGGVYGYTF.

This sequence joins TRBV4-2 and TRBJ1-6; TRBD1 is a possible D gene (5 bases). CDR1 and CDR2 from the germline V gene are LGHNA and YNFKEQ. The CDR3 extends over 15 amino acids. The ends were cut back, 5 bases at V and 7 bases at J, with 15 bases in the middle. CDR3 in amino acids: CASSADGALNSPLHF. CDR3 nucleotide sequence: TGTGCCAGCAGCGCGGACGGGGCTTTAAATTCACCCCTCCACTTT.

The chain has TRBV9 and TRBJ1-3, with D possibly TRBD1 on 6 matching bases. Trimming took 0 bases from V and 1 from J, leaving 11 bases between them. The germline V gene has CDR1 SGDLS and CDR2 YYNGEE. This CDR3 has 16 residues. This CDR3 reads CASSVDGTNSGNTIYF. CDR3 DNA: TGTGCCAGCAGCGTAGACGGGACAAATTCTGGAAACACCATATATTTT.

The gene calls are TRBV10-2 and TRBJ1-1, with TRBD1 as a possible D gene (5 bases). With 7 bases removed from V and 1 base from J, the gap between germline ends came to 13 bases. Germline lookup yields CDR1 WSHSY and CDR2 SAAADI. This CDR3 spans 14 amino acids. The CDR3 region is CASTPRATNTEAFF. CDR3 sequence (DNA): TGCGCCAGCACTCCCAGGGCTACGAACACTGAAGCTTTCTTT.

The chain employs TRBV5-1 and TRBJ1-6, with D tentatively TRBD1 (5 bases). This CDR3 region has 17 residues. Germline CDR1 reads SGHRS; CDR2 reads YFSETQ. The V gene lost 0 bases and the J gene lost 4 bases, with 14 bases spanning the gap. The CDR3 is CASSLGQPGGYNSPLHF. DNA of the CDR3: TGCGCCAGCAGCTTGGGCCAGCCGGGGGGATATAATTCACCCCTCCACTTT.

J is TRBJ2-5 and V is TRBV7-2, with 8 bases fitting TRBD2. The CDR3 is made up of 18 amino acids. With V trimmed by 5 bases and J by 4 bases, 18 bases remained unmatched. The V gene's germline CDR1 is SGHTA and CDR2 FQGNSA. The DNA for the CDR3 is TGTGCCAGCAGCCGCAAATTTATGGGGGGACTAGGGGGAGAGACCCAGTACTTC. It translates to CASSRKFMGGLGGETQYF.

The chain employs TRBV2 and TRBJ2-2; the D is unclear. The V end was cut by 7 bases, the J end by 10 bases, with 10 bases between. Germline values: CDR1 SNHLY, CDR2 FYNNEI. This CDR3 region has 11 residues. In DNA, the CDR3 is TGTGCCAGCACTCTGGCGGTGGAGCTGTTTTTT. Its protein is CASTLAVELFF.

This sequence joins TRBV6-1 and TRBJ1-2, with 7 bases that match TRBD1. The CDR3 is 15 amino acids. V shed 6 bases and J 0 bases; nucleotides not matched to a gene: 7. Germline V CDR1 and CDR2: MNHNS, SASEGT. CDR3 amino acids: CASRGGTVANYGYTF. CDR3 sequence (DNA): TGTGCCAGCAGGGGAGGGACAGTCGCTAACTATGGCTACACCTTC.

This sequence joins TRBV19 and TRBJ2-5; 7 nucleotides match TRBD1. The J call may be faulty, since TRBJ2-7 better matches the DNA end. Germline V lookup: CDR1 LNHDA, CDR2 SQIVND (reference sequence). The CDR3 covers 14 residues. The chain's CDR3 is CATRVQGQSFEQYF. The CDR3 nucleotides are TGTGCCACTAGGGTCCAGGGACAGTCTTTCGAGCAGTACTTC.

In this sample, this clone turned up once. The genes are TRBV7-8 and TRBJ1-2, with D maybe TRBD1 (6 bases). Trimming took off 1 base at V and 5 bases at J, with 20 bases between the two ends. There are 17 residues in the CDR3. Per germline, CDR1 SGHVS and CDR2 FQNEAQ. The CDR3 nucleotides are TGTGCCAGCAGCTTAGGTTTGTGGGGGCGAATCGATTATGGCTACACCTTC. Its translation: CASSLGLWGRIDYGYTF.

The chain carries TRBV7-2 and TRBJ2-5, with D perhaps TRBD1 (5 bases). CDR1 is SGHTA and CDR2 is FQGNSA in the germline V gene. CDR3 length: 16 residues. V was cut by 4 bases and J by 5 bases, with 20 bases left in between. In DNA, the CDR3 is TGTGCCAGCAGCTCCCACAAAACCTCAGGGTCCGAGACCCAGTACTTC. This codes for CASSSHKTSGSETQYF.

The chain links TRBV5-4 to TRBJ1-2, with TRBD1 as a possible D gene (5 bases). With 4 bases removed from V and 8 bases from J, the gap between germline ends came to 15 bases. This CDR3 is 13 amino acids long. CDR1 and CDR2 (germline): SGHNT, YYREEE (reference sequence). The CDR3 protein is CASSQGLRDGYTF. CDR3 nucleotide sequence: TGTGCCAGCAGCCAAGGCCTGAGGGACGGCTACACCTTC. Full variable domain (missing parts from reference TRBV5-4 and TRBJ1-2): ETGVTQSPTHLIKTRGQQVTLRCSSQSGHNTVSWYQQALGQGPQFIFQYYREEENGRGNFPPRFSGLQFPNYSSELNVNALELDDSALYLCASSQGLRDGYTFGSGTRLTVV.

This sequence joins TRBV30 and TRBJ1-1, with 7 bases that match TRBD1. V dropped 2 bases and J dropped 12; count of bases not matched to a gene: 6. The CDR3 length is 11 residues. In germline, CDR1 is GTSNPN, CDR2 SVGIG (reference sequence). CDR3 amino acids: CAWSTGVVSFF. The CDR3 DNA reads TGTGCCTGGAGTACAGGGGTAGTATCTTTCTTT.

The rearrangement links TRBV6-5 to TRBJ2-7; 7 bases align to TRBD1. The trim removed 6 bases at V and 6 bases at J, leaving 5 bases unmatched. The CDR3 runs to 12 residues. The germline V gene encodes CDR1 MNHEY and CDR2 SVGAGI. CDR3 in amino acids: CASRETGTEQYF. The CDR3 coding sequence is TGTGCCAGCAGAGAGACAGGGACCGAGCAGTACTTC.

This rearrangement joins TRBV9 to TRBJ1-1; D is ambiguous. Trimming pared 0 bases from V and 0 bases from J, leaving 9 bases between. Germline CDR1 and CDR2: SGDLS and YYNGEE. The CDR3 runs to 15 residues. The chain's CDR3 is CASSVGGQMNTEAFF. DNA of the CDR3: TGTGCCAGCAGCGTAGGGGGTCAGATGAACACTGAAGCTTTCTTT.

The sample holds one count of this clone. The CDR3 loop is CALTQVGQPQHF. CDR3 bases: TGTGCCTTAACCCAGGTGGGTCAGCCCCAGCATTTT. The chain uses TRBV21-1 and TRBJ1-5; TRBD1 is the table's D call and was not checked against the DNA. TRBV21-1 is a listed pseudogene. The CDR3 contains 12 residues.

This rearrangement joins TRBV29-1 to TRBJ2-7, with D unresolved. Germline-derived CDR1 and CDR2 are SQVTM and ANQGSEA. The CDR3 runs 12 residues. The germline V and J ends were trimmed by 0 bases and 3 bases, with 6 bases remaining between them. The CDR3 sequence: CSVEDPGYEQYF. CDR3 DNA: TGCAGCGTTGAAGACCCGGGCTACGAGCAGTACTTC.

The gene calls are TRBV7-2 and TRBJ1-1, with 7 positions matching TRBD1. The V gene's germline CDR1 is SGHTA and CDR2 FQGNSA. The CDR3 is 14 residues long. V shed 4 bases, J shed 11 bases, and the junction held 13 bases outside the gene matches. CDR3 amino acids: CASSSPDQGVGAFF. The CDR3, as DNA: TGTGCCAGCAGCTCCCCGGACCAGGGGGTGGGTGCTTTCTTT.

The rearrangement uses TRBV6-6 and TRBJ2-1; 10 positions agree with TRBD2. The ends lost 0 bases at V and 6 bases at J; junction bases unmatched: 2. There are 15 residues in the CDR3. CDR1 is MNHNY, CDR2 SVGAGI, per germline (reference sequence). The CDR3 is CASSYSGTSANEQFF. DNA of the CDR3: TGTGCCAGCAGTTACTCCGGGACTAGCGCCAATGAGCAGTTCTTC.